The clone carrying this T cell receptor (beta chain) was seen only once. The data originate from a study of CD8 T cells in Susac syndrome. The sequenced target, TCR beta, came from blood CD8+ and CD4+ T cells. This CDR3 comprises 15 residues. Germline lookup yields CDR1 LNHDA and CDR2 SQIVND (reference sequence). Trimming removed 5 bases from V and 5 bases from J; junction bases left unmatched: 6. An amount of RNA that ranged from roughly 0.45 to 1 ug was reverse transcribed with random hexamers. Across 54 Vbeta and 13 Jbeta, TCR beta CDR3 was amplified with immunoSEQ multiplex PCR. TCRdb passed the immunoSEQ multiplex PCR reads through MiXCR, listing each CDR3 protein once. Among more than 40,000 distinct CDR3 sequences listed, 80% to 95% were seen once.

The chain carries TRBV19 and TRBJ2-1; 10 bases line up with TRBD1. Specimen: CD8+ T cells from PBMCs. The receptor was isolated from a human donor in good health. CDR3 sequence: CASSPGTGEHNEQFF. The CDR3 coding sequence is TGTGCCAGTAGTCCCGGGACAGGGGAGCACAATGAGCAGTTCTTC.